This T cell receptor (beta chain) was found in a study of cytomegalovirus exposure and HLA in healthy donors. Overall study: Out of 300 to 500 genotyped donors, roughly 80% belonged to the Caucasian-associated ancestry cluster. Whole-study results and caveats: Later analysis revealed greater clonal expansion in HLA-associated TCR beta chains than in equally common others. In a later analysis, HLA-C alleles had the fewest associated TCRs, DRB1 alleles the most. Available immune exposure information covered CMV serostatus only.

About this clone: Its antigen is unidentified.

The PCR ran on 60 Vbeta and 13 Jbeta primers. TCRdb's copy holds only in-frame clones and misses some; the assay was immunoSEQ multiplex PCR. The table lists about 180,000 clones, approximately 80% of them singletons, with 1.1% to 1.5% in the top ten. V lost 0 bases, J lost 8 bases, and 13 bases lay in between. Germline V CDR1 and CDR2: GTSNPN, SVGIG (reference sequence). This CDR3 has 14 residues. The sample consisted of PBMCs. This TCR was sampled from a girl aged 5-17 years in good health and CMV-seropositive. V is TRBV30 and J is TRBJ1-4; D uncertain. The DNA of the CDR3 is TGTGCCTGGAGTGTAATGGGTGAGGCCGAAAAACTGTTTTTT. Amino acids: CAWSVMGEAEKLFF.